This T cell receptor beta chain stems from a study of T cells in tuberculosis. At the level of the study: T cells were selected with CD1B tetramers loaded with glucose monomycolate.

This clone was counted once. No antigen is known for it. Whole-study results and caveats: GMM-specific TCRs were nearer to active tuberculosis alpha repertoires, suggesting expansion. Active tuberculosis patients had shorter CDR3-alpha; the beta difference was nonsignificant.

Generated by immunoSEQ multiplex PCR, the TCRdb table keeps only in-frame clones and is missing some. The table records more than 30,000 clones, less than 95% of them present only once. Time point described: new active TB diagnosis, blood taken before or within 7 days of starting treatment. HIV-seronegative South African adults aged 18 years or older had newly diagnosed active tuberculosis. The sequences come from PBMCs, collected at tuberculosis diagnosis. This TCR was recovered from an adult with tuberculosis.

Written as DNA, the CDR3 is TGTGCCAGCAGTGCCCATCCGGGACAGGGGGCTAGTGAGCAGTTCTTC. Translation gives CASSAHPGQGASEQFF. The V and J genes are TRBV6-4 and TRBJ2-1; 12 nucleotides agree with TRBD1. The CDR3 extends over 16 amino acids. Trimming cost V 4 bases and J 9 bases; bases outside gene matches: 10. Per the germline V gene, CDR1 is MRHNA and CDR2 is SNTAGT.